Below are 13 T cell receptor beta chains sequenced from a single sample in a study of cytomegalovirus exposure and HLA in healthy donors. The protocol was immunoSEQ multiplex PCR, while the TCRdb copy is restricted to in-frame clones and leaves out a portion. The sample records 150,000 or so clones, 89% being singletons. The material sequenced was PBMCs. The receptor source for this set is a woman between 18 and 29 years old in good health and CMV-seropositive.

The chain joins TRBV5-8 to TRBJ2-3; D might be TRBD1 (6 bases). CDR3 length equals 16 residues. With 0 bases removed from V and 0 bases from J, the gap between germline ends came to 11 bases. From germline, CDR1 is SGHTS and CDR2 YDEGEE. The CDR3, as DNA: TGTGCCAGCAGCTTGGGCGACAGGACTAGCACAGATACGCAGTATTTT. Translating gives CASSLGDRTSTDTQYF. Together with reference TRBV5-8 and TRBJ2-3, the CDR3 gives the full variable domain: EAGVTQSPTHLIKTRGQQATLRCSPISGHTSVYWYQQALGLGLQFLLWYDEGEERNRGNFPPRFSGRQFPNYSSELNVNALELEDSALYLCASSLGDRTSTDTQYFGPGTRLTVL.

The chain has TRBV28 and TRBJ2-3, with 7 bases lining up with TRBD1. The trim removed 6 bases at V and 3 bases at J, leaving 15 bases unmatched. The germline V gene encodes CDR1 MDHEN and CDR2 SYDVKM. This CDR3 has 17 amino acids. As DNA, the CDR3 is TGTGCCAGCAGCTCAAATTGGAGGAACAGGGGTACAGATACGCAGTATTTT. Its translation: CASSSNWRNRGTDTQYF.

The CDR3 here is CASSLGQANTDTQYF. CDR3 DNA sequence: TGTGCCAGCAGCTTGGGACAGGCTAACACAGATACGCAGTATTTT. V gene TRBV5-8 combines with J gene TRBJ2-3; tentative D call: TRBD1 (6 bases). The length of the CDR3 is 15 residues. V lost 0 bases, J lost 2 bases, and 10 bases lay in between. Per the germline V gene, CDR1 is SGHTS and CDR2 is YDEGEE.

The V gene is TRBV29-1, the J gene TRBJ1-2; 9 bases are a match to TRBD1. Losses at the gene ends were 5 bases for V and 5 bases for J; bases not matched to a gene: 3. Germline loops: CDR1 SQVTM, CDR2 ANQGSEA. The CDR3 contains 12 residues. The CDR3 bases are TGCAGCGTTTTACAGGGGGCGTATGGCTACACCTTC. It is translated as CSVLQGAYGYTF.

This chain connects TRBV7-2 to TRBJ1-1, with a tentative D call TRBD1 (5 bases). Germline CDR1 and CDR2: SGHTA and FQGNSA. The V end lost 4 bases, the J end lost 1 base, and 16 bases lay between the germline ends. This CDR3 spans 16 amino acids. The CDR3, as DNA: TGTGCCAGCAGCTCATACACGACAGAGAGGAACACTGAAGCTTTCTTT. As protein: CASSSYTTERNTEAFF.

The V gene is TRBV6-5, the J gene TRBJ2-1, with a weak D call TRBD1 (7 bases). V lost 6 bases and J lost 9, with 21 bases in between. Germline V CDR1 and CDR2: MNHEY, SVGAGI. The CDR3 covers 15 residues. CDR3 in amino acids: CASSRQGDSGGEQFF. DNA of the CDR3: TGTGCCAGCAGCCGCCAGGGGGACTCCGGGGGTGAGCAGTTCTTC.

The chain is built from TRBV9 and TRBJ1-2; the D is unclear. CDR3 size: 14 residues. The V gene lost 0 bases and the J gene lost 7 bases, with 13 bases spanning the gap. Germline values: CDR1 SGDLS, CDR2 YYNGEE. CDR3 sequence reads: CASSVVEGGGGYTF. CDR3 DNA: TGTGCCAGCAGCGTAGTGGAGGGCGGTGGTGGCTACACCTTC.

The J gene is TRBJ1-4, the V gene TRBV6-1; 10 nucleotides align to TRBD1. After removal of 1 base from V and 0 bases from J, the junction contained 5 bases not matched to a gene. This CDR3 has 18 amino acids. Germline CDR1 reads MNHNS; CDR2 reads SASEGT. The CDR3 DNA follows: TGTGCCAGCAGTGAAGGGACAGGGGGTTTCGCAACTAATGAAAAACTGTTTTTT. Its protein is CASSEGTGGFATNEKLFF.

V gene TRBV6-5 combines with J gene TRBJ2-7; 7 nucleotides line up with TRBD2. With 6 bases clipped from V and 1 base from J, the junction kept 6 bases outside the gene matches. The germline V gene has CDR1 MNHEY and CDR2 SVGAGI. The CDR3 is 14 amino acids. CDR3 sequence: CASRGDSGSYEQYF. CDR3 bases: TGTGCCAGCAGAGGGGATAGCGGGTCCTACGAGCAGTACTTC.

The V and J genes are TRBV15 and TRBJ2-3; no clear D gene. The V and J ends lost 0 bases and 1 base respectively, with 8 bases between them. The CDR3 has 15 amino acids. The V gene's germline CDR1 is LNHNV and CDR2 YYDKDF (reference sequence). CDR3 in amino acids: CATSRDKFGTDTQYF. CDR3 bases: TGTGCCACCAGCAGAGATAAATTTGGCACAGATACGCAGTATTTT.

V gene TRBV19 combines with J gene TRBJ2-1; D gene uncertain. V was shortened by 8 bases and J by 10 bases, with 15 bases between the two germline ends. There are 12 residues in the CDR3. From germline, CDR1 is LNHDA and CDR2 SQIVND (reference sequence). In DNA, the CDR3 is TGTGCCAGTTGTCTCCCCCCCGGGGAGCAGTTCTTC. Protein: CASCLPPGEQFF. Supplemented by reference TRBV19 and TRBJ2-1, the full variable domain reads DGGITQSPKYLFRKEGQNVTLSCEQNLNHDAMYWYRQDPGQGLRLIYYSQIVNDFQKGDIAEGYSVSREKKESFPLTVTSAQKNPTAFYLCASCLPPGEQFFGPGTRLTVL.

This clone was recorded only once. The chain is built from TRBV27 and TRBJ2-1; TRBD2 agrees at 14 bases. This CDR3 spans 16 amino acids. V shed 2 bases and J 4 bases; nucleotides not matched to a gene: 1. Germline CDR1 reads MNHEY; CDR2 reads SMNVEV (reference sequence). The CDR3 protein is CASSLGTSGGYNEQFF. The DNA for the CDR3 is TGTGCCAGCAGTTTAGGGACTAGCGGGGGTTACAATGAGCAGTTCTTC.

The chain is built from TRBV4-2 and TRBJ2-7; 10 bases are a match to TRBD2. The CDR3 runs 18 residues. V trimming: 0 bases; J trimming: 3 bases; junction bases outside the gene matches: 11. Germline V CDR1 and CDR2: LGHNA, YNFKEQ. CDR3 residues: CASSQDVVAGGLFYEQYF. CDR3 bases: TGTGCCAGCAGCCAAGATGTGGTAGCGGGGGGCCTCTTCTACGAGCAGTACTTC.